This TCR beta chain came from a study of blood T cell repertoires in COVID-19. Study at large: Collection of acute and convalescent COVID-19 samples took place in the United States, Italy and Spain. T cells, B-cell-depleted T cells, or PBMCs provided the cDNA or gDNA that served as material.

Profiling relied on immunoSEQ multiplex PCR, and the TCRdb table lists in-frame clones only, not all of them. Seen here are 360,000 or so clones, around 86% observed once, and the top ten hold about 5.4%. Researchers sorted participants into cohorts using their self-reported clinical history. Cohort 3 recovery required two negative PCRs, clearance, or symptom resolution. The CDR3 loop spans 8 amino acids. Germline-derived CDR1 and CDR2 are KGHDR and SFDVKD. V was cut by 12 bases and J by 10 bases, with 8 bases left in between. The sequence came from a woman in her fifties or sixties who had recovered from COVID-19. V usage is TRBV24-1 and J usage is TRBJ1-1; D unclear. The sample consisted of PBMCs or T cells enriched from blood (not recorded which). DNA for the CDR3: TGTGCCGAGAAATCAGCTTTCTTT. Protein product: CAEKSAFF.